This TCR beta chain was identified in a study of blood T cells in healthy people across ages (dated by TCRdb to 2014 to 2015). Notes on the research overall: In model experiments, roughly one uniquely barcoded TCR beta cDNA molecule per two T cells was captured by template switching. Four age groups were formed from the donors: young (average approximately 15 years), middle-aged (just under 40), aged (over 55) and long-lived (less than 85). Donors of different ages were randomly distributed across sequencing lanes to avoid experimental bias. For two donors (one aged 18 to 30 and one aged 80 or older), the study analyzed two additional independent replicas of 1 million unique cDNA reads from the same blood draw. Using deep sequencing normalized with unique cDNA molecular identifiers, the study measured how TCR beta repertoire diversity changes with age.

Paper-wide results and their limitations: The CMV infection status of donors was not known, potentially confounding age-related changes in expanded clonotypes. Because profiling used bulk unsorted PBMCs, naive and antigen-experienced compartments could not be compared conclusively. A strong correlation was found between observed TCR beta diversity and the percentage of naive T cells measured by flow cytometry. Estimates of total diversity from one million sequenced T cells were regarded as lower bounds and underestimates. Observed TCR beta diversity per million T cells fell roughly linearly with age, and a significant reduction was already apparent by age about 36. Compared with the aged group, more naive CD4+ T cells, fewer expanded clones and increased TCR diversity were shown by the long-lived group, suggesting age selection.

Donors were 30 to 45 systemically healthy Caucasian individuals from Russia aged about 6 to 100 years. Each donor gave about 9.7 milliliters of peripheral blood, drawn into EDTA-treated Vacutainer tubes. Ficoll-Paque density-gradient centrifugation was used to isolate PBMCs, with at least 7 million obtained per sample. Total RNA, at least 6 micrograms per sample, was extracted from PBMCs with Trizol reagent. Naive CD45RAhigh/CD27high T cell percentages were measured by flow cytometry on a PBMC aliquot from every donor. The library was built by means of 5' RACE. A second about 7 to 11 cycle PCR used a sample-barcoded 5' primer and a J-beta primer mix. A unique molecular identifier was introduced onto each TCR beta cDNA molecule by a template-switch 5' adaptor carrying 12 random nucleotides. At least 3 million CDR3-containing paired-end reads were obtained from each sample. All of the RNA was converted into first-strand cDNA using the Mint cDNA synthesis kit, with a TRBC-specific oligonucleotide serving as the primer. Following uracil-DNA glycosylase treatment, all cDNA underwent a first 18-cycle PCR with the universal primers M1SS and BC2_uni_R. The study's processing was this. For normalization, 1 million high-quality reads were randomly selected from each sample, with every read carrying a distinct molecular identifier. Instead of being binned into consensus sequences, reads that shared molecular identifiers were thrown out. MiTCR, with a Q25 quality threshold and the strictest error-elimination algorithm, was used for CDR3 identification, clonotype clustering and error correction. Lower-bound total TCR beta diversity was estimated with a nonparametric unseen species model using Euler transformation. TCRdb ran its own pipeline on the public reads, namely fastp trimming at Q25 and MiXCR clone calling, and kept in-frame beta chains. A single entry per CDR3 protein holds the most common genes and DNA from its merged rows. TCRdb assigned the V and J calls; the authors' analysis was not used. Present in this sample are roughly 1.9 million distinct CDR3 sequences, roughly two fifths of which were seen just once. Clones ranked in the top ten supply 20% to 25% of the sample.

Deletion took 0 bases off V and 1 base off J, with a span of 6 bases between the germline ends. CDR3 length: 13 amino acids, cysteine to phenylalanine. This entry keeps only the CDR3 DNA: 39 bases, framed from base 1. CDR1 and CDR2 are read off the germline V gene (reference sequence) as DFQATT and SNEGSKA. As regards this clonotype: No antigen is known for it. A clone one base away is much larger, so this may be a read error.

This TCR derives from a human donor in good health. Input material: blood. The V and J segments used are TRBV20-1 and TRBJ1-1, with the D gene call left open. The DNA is TGCAGTGCTAGAGAAGAACGGAACACTGAAGCTTTCTTT. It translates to CSAREERNTEAFF.